This T cell receptor (beta chain) was observed in a study of cytotoxic CD8 clonotypes in ibrutinib-treated CLL. Overall study context: The patients comprised about a dozen relapsed/refractory and about 16 treatment-naive cases, some 17 IGHV unmutated.

Sequencing was designed to attain a depth spanning 1 in 200,000 to 1 in 1 million T cells. The assay was immunoSEQ multiplex PCR, and TCRdb's table has in-frame clones only and misses some. The table includes 35,000 to 40,000 clones, about half detected once. To note about this clone: Its antigen is unknown.

General study findings and limits: Clonality rose at ibrutinib response and fell back toward baseline at progression.

Germline V CDR1 and CDR2: SGHDT, YYEEEE. This CDR3 is 12 amino acids long. V was trimmed by 0 bases and J by 4 bases, leaving 4 bases between them. The genes are TRBV5-6 and TRBJ1-2; no firm D call. The sequence derives from a human donor with chronic lymphocytic leukemia. This sample comprised PBMCs, obtained before ibrutinib treatment. CDR3 residues: CASSLGGYGYTF. The CDR3 DNA sequence: TGTGCCAGCAGCTTGGGGGGCTATGGCTACACCTTC.